These 21 T cell receptor beta chains share one sample of origin, sequenced in a study of CD8+CD57+ T cells in acquired aplastic anemia. Patients picked for sequencing had shown CD8+CD57+ cell expansion detected by flow cytometry. TCR beta VDJ and CDR3 profiling used genomic DNA as template. From the reads, TCRdb called clonotypes with MiXCR, one entry per CDR3 protein. The profile shows approximately 170,000 distinct CDR3 sequences, less than 60% of them singletons. Source material: sorted CD4+, CD8+, or CD8+CD57+ T cells (not recorded which) from PBMCs. These receptors all come from a human donor with aplastic anemia.

V usage is TRBV2 and J usage is TRBJ2-2; perhaps TRBD1 as D (5 bases). The CDR3 has 12 amino acids. V was cut by 5 bases and J by 5 bases, with 6 bases left in between. Germline V gene lookup returns CDR1 SNHLY and CDR2 FYNNEI. The CDR3 region has the DNA TGTGCCAGCAGTCCAGGGACCGGGGAGCTGTTTTTT. As protein: CASSPGTGELFF.

A note on this clonotype: Germline and junction disagree at one end, which may indicate a read error. The chain couples TRBV15 to TRBJ1-2; D is unresolved. The CDR3 contains 13 residues. The germline gives CDR1 LNHNV, CDR2 YYDKDF (reference sequence). The CDR3 spells CATGRAINYGYTF. The CDR3 nucleotides are TGCGCCACCGGCAGAGCAATCAACTATGGCTACACCTTC. Using reference TRBV15 and TRBJ1-2 for the parts outside the CDR3, the full variable domain is DAMVIQNPRYQVTQFGKPVTLSCSQTLNHNVMYWYQQKSSQAPKLLFHYYDKDFNNEADTPDNFQSRRPNTSFCFLDIRSPGLGDTAMYLCATGRAINYGYTFGSGTRLTVV.

In regard to this clonotype: A much bigger clone sits one base away, suggesting this may be a read error. The V gene is TRBV4-3, the J gene TRBJ1-3; D uncertain. This CDR3 comprises 16 residues. V lost 3 bases and J 2 bases, leaving 14 bases between the germline ends. Germline lookup yields CDR1 LGHNA and CDR2 YSLEER. This CDR3 is CASSHDKGMAGNTIYF. CDR3 DNA: TGCGCCAGCAGCCATGATAAGGGTATGGCTGGAAACACCATATATTTT.

This rearrangement joins TRBV15 to TRBJ1-5, with D unresolved. V lost 0 bases, J lost 6 bases, and 9 bases lay in between. Germline CDR1 reads LNHNV; CDR2 reads YYDKDF (reference sequence). CDR3 length: 14 residues. The CDR3 nucleotides read TGTGCCACCAGCAGAGATTCAGAGGTTCAGCCCCAGCATTTT. Its protein product is CATSRDSEVQPQHF.

Notes on this clonotype: Just one base apart from a much larger clone, this may be a read error. The genes are TRBV7-8 and TRBJ2-1, with D possibly matching TRBD1 (5 bases). The germline V gene has CDR1 SGHVS and CDR2 FQNEAQ. Trimming cost V 5 bases and J 8 bases, with 13 bases left between them. CDR3 length: 13 amino acids. The CDR3 spells CASSKTEGDEQFF. For the CDR3, the DNA is TGTGCCAGCAGCAAAACAGAAGGGGATGAGCAGTTCTTC.

V and J are TRBV24-1 and TRBJ1-2, with TRBD1 as a possible D gene (5 bases). Germline CDR1 KGHDR, CDR2 SFDVKD. The V end was cut by 4 bases, the J end by 8 bases, with 19 bases between. The CDR3 length is 15 residues. For the CDR3, the DNA is TGTGCCACCAGTGAGCAAGGGACCTCGCTGGGGGGCTACACCTTC. Protein sequence: CATSEQGTSLGGYTF.

In this sample, this clonotype turned up once. A much larger clone differs from this one at a single base, so this may be a read error. The chain employs TRBV10-3 and TRBJ1-2; D gene unclear. V was clipped by 3 bases and J by 3 bases, with 8 bases between them. The CDR3 is made up of 13 amino acids. Looked up from germline, CDR1 is ENHRY and CDR2 is SYGVKD. The CDR3 sequence: CAISERVDYGYTF. CDR3 in DNA: TGTGCCATCAGTGAAAGGGTTGACTATGGCTACACCTTC.

This clonotype has ten or more counts. CDR3 nucleotides: TGTGCCAGCAGCCAATGGGGGGGGGATACGCAGTATTTT. It yields the protein CASSQWGGDTQYF. The chain is built from TRBV3-1 and TRBJ2-3; 7 bases agree with TRBD2. Germline CDR1 LGHDT, CDR2 YNNKEL (reference sequence). The V gene end was trimmed by 2 bases and the J gene end by 6 bases; junction bases not matched to a gene: 2. This CDR3 is built from 13 residues.

The chain employs TRBV2 and TRBJ2-7; 7 nucleotides agree with TRBD2. Germline V gene lookup returns CDR1 SNHLY and CDR2 FYNNEI. Unmatched junction bases numbered 6, after V lost 8 bases and J lost 2 bases. The CDR3 consists of 13 residues. The CDR3 region is CASGPSGAYEQYF. CDR3 in DNA: TGTGCCAGCGGACCTAGCGGTGCCTACGAGCAGTACTTC.

The chain uses TRBV9 and TRBJ2-2; D may correspond to TRBD1 or TRBD2 (5 bases each). Germline CDR1 reads SGDLS; CDR2 reads YYNGEE. This CDR3 is built from 13 residues. The ends were cut back, 5 bases at V and 6 bases at J, with 11 bases in the middle. This CDR3 is CASSAGSAGELFF. DNA of the CDR3: TGTGCCAGCAGTGCAGGGAGCGCCGGGGAGCTGTTTTTT.

This clonotype was seen at least ten times. The chain has TRBV20-1 and TRBJ2-1, with 8 bases that match TRBD2. This CDR3 region has 16 residues. V lost 5 bases to trimming and J lost 5 bases; unmatched junction nucleotides: 14. CDR1 is DFQATT and CDR2 is SNEGSKA in the germline V gene (reference sequence). The CDR3 loop reads CSAVPSGPHFDNEQFF. The CDR3 DNA reads as TGCAGTGCTGTACCTAGCGGGCCTCATTTTGACAATGAGCAGTTCTTC.

This chain links TRBV11-2 with TRBJ2-3, with a weak D call TRBD1 (6 bases). Germline CDR1 reads SGHAT; CDR2 reads FQNNGV. CDR3 length equals 14 residues. Trimming took 5 bases from V and 3 from J, leaving 12 bases between them. CDR3 coding DNA: TGTGCCAGCAGCCCTGGACAGCCGACAGATACGCAGTATTTT. It is translated as CASSPGQPTDTQYF.

Turning to this clonotype: A much larger clone is a single base away; this may be a read error. This CDR3 is missing its conserved last phenylalanine or tryptophan, likely due to a read error. The rearrangement uses TRBV14 and TRBJ1-1; D call uncertain. Germline V gene data show CDR1 as SGHDN and CDR2 as FVKESK. The CDR3 is 12 residues long. V lost 1 base and J 5 bases, leaving 5 bases between the germline ends. The CDR3 here is CASSQAGTEAFS. CDR3 DNA sequence: TGTGCCAGCAGCCAAGCCGGGACTGAAGCTTTCTCT.

The rearrangement links TRBV6-1 to TRBJ1-1; D remains unclear. V shed 5 bases and J shed 0 bases, with 10 bases lying between them. The CDR3 has 14 residues. The germline V gene encodes CDR1 MNHNS and CDR2 SASEGT. CDR3 sequence reads: CASSQGGMNTEAFF. The CDR3 DNA sequence: TGTGCCAGCAGTCAAGGCGGAATGAACACTGAAGCTTTCTTT.

This clonotype was seen repeatedly, ten times or more. The chain uses TRBV5-6 and TRBJ1-1; D remains unclear. The CDR3 spans 14 residues. CDR1 SGHDT and CDR2 YYEEEE come from the germline V gene. With 4 bases removed from V and 6 bases from J, the gap between germline ends came to 16 bases. The CDR3 bases are TGTGCCAGCAGCCCCGCGGGGAGGGTTGCTGAAGCTTTCTTT. Protein product: CASSPAGRVAEAFF.

Many counts were recorded for this clonotype. The chain employs TRBV6-1 and TRBJ1-1; no clear D. CDR1 is MNHNS, CDR2 SASEGT, per germline. This CDR3 has 16 residues. The V end lost 5 bases, the J end lost 0 bases, and 16 bases lay between the germline ends. The CDR3 loop reads CASSPRGSSMNTEAFF. CDR3 coding DNA: TGTGCCAGCAGTCCCCGTGGCAGTTCTATGAACACTGAAGCTTTCTTT.

This sequence joins TRBV29-1 and TRBJ2-3; possible D gene TRBD1, 5 bases. Per the germline V gene, CDR1 is SQVTM and CDR2 is ANQGSEA. The CDR3 sequence is 12 residues long. The V gene lost 4 bases and the J gene lost 1 base, with 6 bases spanning the gap. CDR3 amino acids: CSVGQRTDTQYF. CDR3 in DNA: TGCAGCGTTGGACAGCGCACAGATACGCAGTATTTT.

This clonotype has a count of ten or more. This chain connects TRBV5-4 to TRBJ1-6; D ambiguous. CDR3 length: 15 amino acids. The V end lost 4 bases, the J end lost 8 bases, and 16 bases lay between the germline ends. Per the germline V gene, CDR1 is SGHNT and CDR2 is YYREEE (reference sequence). As DNA, the CDR3 is TGTGCCAGCAGCCTCGAAGGTTCGGCGGATTCACCCCTCCACTTT. As protein: CASSLEGSADSPLHF.

This clonotype has just a few counts. The rearrangement joins TRBV27 to TRBJ2-1; possible D gene TRBD2, 7 bases. V lost 3 bases, J lost 3 bases, and 15 bases lay in between. CDR1 is MNHEY and CDR2 is SMNVEV in the germline V gene (reference sequence). The CDR3 covers 16 residues. The CDR3, as DNA: TGTGCCAGCAGTTTCTCCCTAGGGGGGGGCTACAATGAGCAGTTCTTC. It yields the protein CASSFSLGGGYNEQFF.

This clonotype occurred many times. The genes are TRBV7-3 and TRBJ1-4; TRBD1 might be the D (5 bases). The V gene's germline CDR1 is SGHTA and CDR2 FQGTGA. V dropped 9 bases and J dropped 0 bases, with 20 bases sitting between them. The CDR3 has 17 residues. CDR3 loop: CAREEGAHGATNEKLFF. CDR3 in DNA: TGTGCCAGGGAAGAAGGGGCCCACGGTGCAACTAATGAAAAACTGTTTTTT.

This chain links TRBV7-8 with TRBJ2-5, with D perhaps TRBD1 (6 bases). V was pared by 9 bases and J by 1 base, with 12 bases between. The germline V gene has CDR1 SGHVS and CDR2 FQNEAQ. The CDR3 contains 13 residues. The chain's CDR3 is CASRTDPQETQYF. The DNA of the CDR3 is TGTGCCAGTCGGACAGACCCCCAAGAGACCCAGTACTTC.